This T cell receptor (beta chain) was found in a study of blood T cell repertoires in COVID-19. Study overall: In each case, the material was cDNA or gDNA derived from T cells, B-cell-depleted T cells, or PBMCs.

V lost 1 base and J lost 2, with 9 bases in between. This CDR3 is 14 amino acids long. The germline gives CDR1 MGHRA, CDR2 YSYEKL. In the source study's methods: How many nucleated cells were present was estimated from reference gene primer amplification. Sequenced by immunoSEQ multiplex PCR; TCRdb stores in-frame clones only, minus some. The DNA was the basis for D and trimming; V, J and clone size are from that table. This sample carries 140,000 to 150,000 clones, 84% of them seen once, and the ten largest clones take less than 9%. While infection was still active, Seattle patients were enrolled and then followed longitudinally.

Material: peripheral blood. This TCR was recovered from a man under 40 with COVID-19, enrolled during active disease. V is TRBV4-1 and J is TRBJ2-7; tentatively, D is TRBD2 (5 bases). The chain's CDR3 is CASSQVPGTYEQYF. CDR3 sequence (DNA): TGCGCCAGCAGCCAAGTCCCCGGGACCTACGAGCAGTACTTC.